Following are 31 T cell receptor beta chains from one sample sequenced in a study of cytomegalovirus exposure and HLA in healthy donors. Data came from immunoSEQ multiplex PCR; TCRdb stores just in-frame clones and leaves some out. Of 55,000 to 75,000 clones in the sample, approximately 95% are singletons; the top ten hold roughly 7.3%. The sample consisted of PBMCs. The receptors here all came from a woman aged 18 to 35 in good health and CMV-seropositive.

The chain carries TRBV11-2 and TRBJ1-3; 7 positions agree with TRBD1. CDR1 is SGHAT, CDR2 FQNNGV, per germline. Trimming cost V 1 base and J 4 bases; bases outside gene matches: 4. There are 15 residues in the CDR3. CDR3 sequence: CASSLGQGFGNTIYF. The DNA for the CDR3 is TGTGCCAGCAGCTTAGGACAGGGCTTCGGAAACACCATATATTTT.

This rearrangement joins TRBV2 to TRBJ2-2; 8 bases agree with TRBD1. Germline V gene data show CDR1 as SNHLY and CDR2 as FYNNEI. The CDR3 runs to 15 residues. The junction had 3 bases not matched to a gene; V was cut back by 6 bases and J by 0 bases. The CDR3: CASRETGANTGELFF. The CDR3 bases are TGTGCCAGCAGGGAGACAGGGGCGAACACCGGGGAGCTGTTTTTT.

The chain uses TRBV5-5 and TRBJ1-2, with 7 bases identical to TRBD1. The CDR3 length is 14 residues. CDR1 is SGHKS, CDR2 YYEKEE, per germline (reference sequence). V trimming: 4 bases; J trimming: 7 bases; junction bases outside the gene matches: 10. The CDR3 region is CASSRDSPTAGYTF. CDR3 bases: TGTGCCAGCAGCCGGGACAGCCCCACTGCTGGCTACACCTTC.

The CDR3 reads CASGSSGANVLTF. CDR3 nucleotides: TGTGCCAGCGGTAGCTCTGGGGCCAACGTCCTGACTTTC. The J gene is TRBJ2-6, the V gene TRBV6-1; no clear D gene. Germline CDR1 and CDR2: MNHNS and SASEGT. This CDR3 region has 13 residues. V gave up 8 bases and J gave up 0 bases, with 5 bases separating them.

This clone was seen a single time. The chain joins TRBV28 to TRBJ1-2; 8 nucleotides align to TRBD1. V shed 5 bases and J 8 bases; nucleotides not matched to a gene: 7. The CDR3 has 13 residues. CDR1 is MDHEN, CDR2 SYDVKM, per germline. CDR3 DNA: TGTGCCAGCAGTGAACCAGGGGGCGCAGGCTACACCTTC. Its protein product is CASSEPGGAGYTF.

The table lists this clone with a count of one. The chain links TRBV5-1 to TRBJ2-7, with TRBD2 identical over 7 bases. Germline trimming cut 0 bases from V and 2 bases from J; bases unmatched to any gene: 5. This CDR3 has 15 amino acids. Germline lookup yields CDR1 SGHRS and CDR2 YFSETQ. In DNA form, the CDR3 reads TGCGCCAGCAGCTTGGGTGGCGGGGGACCCTACGAGCAGTACTTC. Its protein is CASSLGGGGPYEQYF.

The CDR3 reads CASSQESLAGETQYF. In DNA, the CDR3 is TGCGCCAGCAGCCAAGAGTCCCTAGCGGGGGAGACCCAGTACTTC. This chain connects TRBV4-1 to TRBJ2-5; 9 nucleotides match TRBD2. With 0 bases clipped from V and 5 bases from J, the junction kept 4 bases outside the gene matches. Germline V gene lookup returns CDR1 MGHRA and CDR2 YSYEKL. This CDR3 has 15 amino acids.

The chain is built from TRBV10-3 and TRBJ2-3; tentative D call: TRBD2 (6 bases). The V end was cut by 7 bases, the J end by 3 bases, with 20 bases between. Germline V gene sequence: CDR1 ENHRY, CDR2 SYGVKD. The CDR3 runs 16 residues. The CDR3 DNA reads TGTGCCATCACCCGGGACGGGGGTAGAGGGACAGATACGCAGTATTTT. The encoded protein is CAITRDGGRGTDTQYF.

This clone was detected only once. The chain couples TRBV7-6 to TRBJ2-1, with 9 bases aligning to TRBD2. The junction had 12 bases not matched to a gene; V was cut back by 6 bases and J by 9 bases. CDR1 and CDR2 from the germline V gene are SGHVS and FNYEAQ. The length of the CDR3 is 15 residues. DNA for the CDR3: TGTGCCAGCAGTCCCCTGGGAGGCGGGAGGGGTGAGCAGTTCTTC. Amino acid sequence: CASSPLGGGRGEQFF.

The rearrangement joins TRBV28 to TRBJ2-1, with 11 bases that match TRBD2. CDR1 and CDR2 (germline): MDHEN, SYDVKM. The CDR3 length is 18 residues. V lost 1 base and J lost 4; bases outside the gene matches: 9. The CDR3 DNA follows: TGTGCCAGCAGTTTATCTAGCGGGGGGCCCCGTTCTTACAATGAGCAGTTCTTC. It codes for CASSLSSGGPRSYNEQFF.

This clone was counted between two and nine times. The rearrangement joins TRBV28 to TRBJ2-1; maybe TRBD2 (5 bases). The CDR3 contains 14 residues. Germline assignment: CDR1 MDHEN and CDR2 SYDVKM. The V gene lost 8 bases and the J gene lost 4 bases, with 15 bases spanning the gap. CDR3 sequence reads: CASSPGPGYNEQFF. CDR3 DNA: TGTGCCAGCTCCCCTGGGCCGGGATACAATGAGCAGTTCTTC.

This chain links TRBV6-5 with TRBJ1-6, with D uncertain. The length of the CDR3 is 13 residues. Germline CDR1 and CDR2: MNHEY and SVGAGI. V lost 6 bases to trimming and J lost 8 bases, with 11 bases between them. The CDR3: CASRLAEYSPLHF. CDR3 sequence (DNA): TGTGCCAGCAGGTTGGCCGAATATTCACCCCTCCACTTT.

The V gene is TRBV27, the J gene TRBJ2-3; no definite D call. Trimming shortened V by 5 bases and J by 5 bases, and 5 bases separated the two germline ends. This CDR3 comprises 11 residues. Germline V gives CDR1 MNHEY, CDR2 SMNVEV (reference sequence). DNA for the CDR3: TGTGCCAGCAGTACGAGAGATACGCAGTATTTT. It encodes CASSTRDTQYF.

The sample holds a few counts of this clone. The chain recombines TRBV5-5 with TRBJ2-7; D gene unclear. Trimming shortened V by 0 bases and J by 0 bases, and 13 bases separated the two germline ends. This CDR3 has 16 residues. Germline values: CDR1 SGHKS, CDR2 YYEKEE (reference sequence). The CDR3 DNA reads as TGTGCCAGCAGCTTGGACGGAGACTTTTACTCCTACGAGCAGTACTTC. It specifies CASSLDGDFYSYEQYF.

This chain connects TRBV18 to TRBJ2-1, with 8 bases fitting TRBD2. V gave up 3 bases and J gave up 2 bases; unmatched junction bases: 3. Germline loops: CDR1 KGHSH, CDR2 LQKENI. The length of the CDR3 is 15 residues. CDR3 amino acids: CASSPLGLAYNEQFF. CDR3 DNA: TGTGCCAGCTCACCCCTGGGACTAGCCTACAATGAGCAGTTCTTC.

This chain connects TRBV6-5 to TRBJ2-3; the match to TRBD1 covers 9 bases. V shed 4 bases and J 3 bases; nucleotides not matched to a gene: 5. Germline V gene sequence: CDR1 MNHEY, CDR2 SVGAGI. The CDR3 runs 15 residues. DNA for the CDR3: TGTGCCAGCAGTTCCGGACAGGGGATAACAGATACGCAGTATTTT. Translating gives CASSSGQGITDTQYF.

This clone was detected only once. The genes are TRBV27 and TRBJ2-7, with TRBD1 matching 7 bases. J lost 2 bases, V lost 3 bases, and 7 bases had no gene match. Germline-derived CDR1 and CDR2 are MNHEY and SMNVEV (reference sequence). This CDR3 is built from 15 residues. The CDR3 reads CASSLKSGTAYEQYF. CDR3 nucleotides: TGTGCCAGCAGTTTGAAGTCAGGGACAGCCTACGAGCAGTACTTC.

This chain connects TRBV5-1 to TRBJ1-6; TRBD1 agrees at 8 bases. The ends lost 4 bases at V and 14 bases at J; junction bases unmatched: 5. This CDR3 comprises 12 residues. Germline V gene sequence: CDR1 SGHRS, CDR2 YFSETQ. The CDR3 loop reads CASSGEDRALHF. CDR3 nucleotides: TGCGCCAGCAGCGGGGAGGACAGGGCCCTCCACTTT.

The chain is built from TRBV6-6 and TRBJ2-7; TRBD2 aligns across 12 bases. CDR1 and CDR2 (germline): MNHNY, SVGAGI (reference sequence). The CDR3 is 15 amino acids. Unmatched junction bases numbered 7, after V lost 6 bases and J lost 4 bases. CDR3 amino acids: CASRPSTSGSYEQYF. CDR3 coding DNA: TGTGCCAGCAGACCTTCGACTAGCGGGAGTTACGAGCAGTACTTC.

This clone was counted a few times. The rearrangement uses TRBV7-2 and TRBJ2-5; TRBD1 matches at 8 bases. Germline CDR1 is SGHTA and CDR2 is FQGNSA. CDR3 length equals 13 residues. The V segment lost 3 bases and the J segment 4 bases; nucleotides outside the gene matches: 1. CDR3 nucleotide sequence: TGTGCCAGCAGCTTCACAGGGGGAGAGACCCAGTACTTC. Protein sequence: CASSFTGGETQYF.

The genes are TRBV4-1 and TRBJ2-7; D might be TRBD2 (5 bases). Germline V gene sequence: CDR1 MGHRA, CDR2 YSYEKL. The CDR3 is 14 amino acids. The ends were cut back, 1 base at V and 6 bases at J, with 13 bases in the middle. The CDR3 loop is CASSQVVAAGEQYF. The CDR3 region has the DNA TGCGCCAGCAGCCAAGTGGTGGCTGCGGGCGAGCAGTACTTC.

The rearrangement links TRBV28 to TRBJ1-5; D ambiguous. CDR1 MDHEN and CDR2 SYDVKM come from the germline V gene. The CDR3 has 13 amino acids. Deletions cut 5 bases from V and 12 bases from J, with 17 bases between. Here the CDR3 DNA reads TGTGCCAGCAGTACCGACTCCGGGATCATCCAGCATTTT. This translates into CASSTDSGIIQHF.

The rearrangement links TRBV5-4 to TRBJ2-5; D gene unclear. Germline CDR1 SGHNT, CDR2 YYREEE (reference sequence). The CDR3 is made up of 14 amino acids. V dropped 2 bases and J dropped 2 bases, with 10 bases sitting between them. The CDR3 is CASSFRRTQETQYF. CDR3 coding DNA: TGTGCCAGCAGCTTCCGCAGAACACAAGAGACCCAGTACTTC. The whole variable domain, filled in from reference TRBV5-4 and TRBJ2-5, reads ETGVTQSPTHLIKTRGQQVTLRCSSQSGHNTVSWYQQALGQGPQFIFQYYREEENGRGNFPPRFSGLQFPNYSSELNVNALELDDSALYLCASSFRRTQETQYFGPGTRLLVL.

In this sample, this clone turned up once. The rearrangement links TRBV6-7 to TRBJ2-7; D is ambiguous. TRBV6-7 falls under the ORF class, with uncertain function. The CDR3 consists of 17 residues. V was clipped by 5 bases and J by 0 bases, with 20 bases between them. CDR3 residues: CASSARPLYSGSYEQYF. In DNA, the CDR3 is TGTGCCAGCAGTGCCCGCCCTCTTTACTCGGGCTCCTACGAGCAGTACTTC.

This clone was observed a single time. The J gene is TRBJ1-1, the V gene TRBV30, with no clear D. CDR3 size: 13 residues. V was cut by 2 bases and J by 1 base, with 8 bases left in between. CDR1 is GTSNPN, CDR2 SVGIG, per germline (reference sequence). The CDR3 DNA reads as TGTGCCTGGAGTCGAACACGGAACACTGAAGCTTTCTTT. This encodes CAWSRTRNTEAFF.

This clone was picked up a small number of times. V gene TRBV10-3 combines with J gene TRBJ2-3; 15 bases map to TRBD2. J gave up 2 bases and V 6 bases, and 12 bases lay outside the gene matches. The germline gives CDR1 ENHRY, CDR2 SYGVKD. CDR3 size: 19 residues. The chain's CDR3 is CAISPKGLAGGASTDTQYF. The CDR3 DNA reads TGTGCCATCAGCCCGAAAGGACTAGCGGGAGGGGCCTCCACAGATACGCAGTATTTT.

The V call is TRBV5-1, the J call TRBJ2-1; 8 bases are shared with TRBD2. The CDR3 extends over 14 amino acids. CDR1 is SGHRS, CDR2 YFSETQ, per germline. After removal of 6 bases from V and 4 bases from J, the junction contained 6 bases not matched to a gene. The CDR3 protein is CASTTGGQYNEQFF. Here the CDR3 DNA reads TGCGCCAGCACCACGGGGGGGCAATACAATGAGCAGTTCTTC.

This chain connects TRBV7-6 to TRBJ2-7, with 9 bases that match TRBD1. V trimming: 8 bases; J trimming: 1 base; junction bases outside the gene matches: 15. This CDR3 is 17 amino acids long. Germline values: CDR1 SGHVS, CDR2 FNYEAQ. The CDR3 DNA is TGTGCCAGCGGACCATGGGGGGCGGGACAGGGTTCCTACGAGCAGTACTTC. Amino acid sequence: CASGPWGAGQGSYEQYF. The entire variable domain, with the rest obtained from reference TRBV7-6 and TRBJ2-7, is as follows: GAGVSQSPRYKVTKRGQDVALRCDPISGHVSLYWYRQALGQGPEFLTYFNYEAQQDKSGLPNDRFSAERPEGSISTLTIQRTEQRDSAMYRCASGPWGAGQGSYEQYFGPGTRLTVT.

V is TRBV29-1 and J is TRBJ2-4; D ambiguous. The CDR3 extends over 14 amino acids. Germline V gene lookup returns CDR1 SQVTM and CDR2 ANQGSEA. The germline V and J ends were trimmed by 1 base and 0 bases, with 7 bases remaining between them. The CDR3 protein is CSVEGVLAKNIQYF. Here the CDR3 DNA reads TGCAGCGTTGAAGGAGTGCTAGCCAAAAACATTCAGTACTTC.

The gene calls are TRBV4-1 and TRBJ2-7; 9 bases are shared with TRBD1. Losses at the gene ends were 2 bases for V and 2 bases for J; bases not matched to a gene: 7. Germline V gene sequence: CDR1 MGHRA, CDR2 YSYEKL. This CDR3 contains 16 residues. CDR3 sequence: CASSQPGQGGPYEQYF. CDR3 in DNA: TGCGCCAGCAGCCAACCGGGACAGGGAGGGCCCTACGAGCAGTACTTC.

CDR3 loop: CASSDQGAEGYTF. The CDR3 bases are TGTGCCAGCAGCGACCAGGGGGCAGAGGGCTACACCTTC. This sequence joins TRBV6-6 and TRBJ1-2; 8 nucleotides agree with TRBD1. Unmatched junction bases numbered 8, after V lost 6 bases and J lost 8 bases. The CDR3 runs to 13 residues. Per the germline V gene, CDR1 is MNHNY and CDR2 is SVGAGI (reference sequence).